This T cell receptor beta chain was obtained from a study of CXCR3-negative and CXCR3-positive naive CD8 T cells. Study-level points and caveats: Cryopreserved cells partially lost CXCR3 expression, and fresh PBMCs were used in most assays. Diversity proved comparably high across both naive subsets and much lower in memory CD8+ cells. A higher hydrophobicity marked the TRB CDR3s of CXCR3-positive naive cells versus CXCR3-negative naive cells. Naive subsets expressed similar surface CD5; TRB CDR3 features served to infer TCR strength.

CD8+ T cell subsets were each sorted in triplicate, 300,000 to 350,000 cells apiece. In the case of this clonotype: Its antigen remains unidentified.

The CDR3 is 14 residues long. Germline V lookup: CDR1 SQVTM, CDR2 ANQGSEA. The authors prepared UMI-labeled TRB cDNA libraries by 5' RACE. Reprocessing the 5' RACE reads, TCRdb reports a single entry for every CDR3 protein and omits DNA. Found here are more than 80,000 distinct CDR3 sequences; the top ten clones hold more than 0.3%. This clonotype was obtained from a human donor in good health. Some clones in this sample may be carry-over from other donors' samples. The material sequenced was naive CXCR3+ CD8+ T cells from blood. Subset in this sample: CD45RO-CCR7+CD27+CD95- naive CD8+ T cells expressing CXCR3 (TNR3+). The J gene is TRBJ1-1, the V gene TRBV29-1. CDR3 amino acids: CSASTWESDTEAFF.